Sequencing of this T cell receptor beta chain was carried out in a study of T cell repertoires in cytomegalovirus infection. Study as a whole: The public TCR beta signatures pointed to both CMV infection and matching HLA type. Study observations and caveats: Within the response measured ex vivo, HLA-C-restricted CMV-specific TCR beta clonotypes were dominant. Summed frequency of public TCR beta families distinguished CMV carriers with the relevant HLA.

TCRdb analysed the reads with MiXCR anew, one entry per CDR3 protein. The sample has some 280,000 distinct CDR3 sequences, about 13% seen once; the top ten hold about 8.7%. A few counts support this clonotype. Its antigen is not identified. The germline V gene has CDR1 MNHEY and CDR2 SVGEGT. Trimming took off 0 bases at V and 6 bases at J, with 14 bases between the two ends. The CDR3 sequence is 15 residues long. J is TRBJ1-1 and V is TRBV6-2 or TRBV6-3; D remains unclear. The receptor comes from a human donor in good health (CMV status not recorded). Some clones in this sample may be carry-over from other donors' samples. Sequencing was performed on PBMCs. DNA for the CDR3: TGTGCCAGCAGTTACTCAACCGGGAGTGTAGCTGAAGCTTTCTTT. Translating it yields CASSYSTGSVAEAFF.